Presented here are 15 T cell receptor beta chains from one specimen sequenced in a study of control samples from healthy donors and cancer patients. The assay was immunoSEQ multiplex PCR, and TCRdb's table has in-frame clones only and misses some. This sample carries 65,000 to 85,000 clones, around 87% of them seen once, and the ten largest clones take approximately 2.3%. The sample consisted of PBMCs. Every receptor here comes from a woman aged 45-59 years with head and neck cancer.

V gene TRBV5-1 combines with J gene TRBJ1-4; D is ambiguous. Germline V CDR1 and CDR2: SGHRS, YFSETQ. Trimming stripped 4 bases from V and 4 bases from J, with 8 bases between. The CDR3 contains 13 residues. CDR3 bases: TGCGCCAGCAGCCATGGTCTTAATGAAAAACTGTTTTTT. This sequence encodes CASSHGLNEKLFF. The entire variable domain, with the rest obtained from reference TRBV5-1 and TRBJ1-4, is as follows: KAGVTQTPRYLIKTRGQQVTLSCSPISGHRSVSWYQQTPGQGLQFLFEYFSETQRNKGNFPGRFSGRQFSNSRSEMNVSTLELGDSALYLCASSHGLNEKLFFGSGTQLSVL.

This chain connects TRBV7-9 to TRBJ1-2; D is ambiguous. The length of the CDR3 is 14 residues. The V and J ends lost 1 base and 4 bases respectively, with 10 bases between them. The germline V gene encodes CDR1 SEHNR and CDR2 FQNEAQ (reference sequence). CDR3 region: CASSLGPQSYGYTF. CDR3 in DNA: TGTGCCAGCAGCTTAGGCCCTCAATCCTATGGCTACACCTTC. The full variable domain, in which reference TRBV7-9 and TRBJ1-2 provide the parts outside the CDR3, is DTGVSQNPRHKITKRGQNVTFRCDPISEHNRLYWYRQTLGQGPEFLTYFQNEAQLEKSRLLSDRFSAERPKGSFSTLEIQRTEQGDSAMYLCASSLGPQSYGYTFGSGTRLTVV.

The rearrangement joins TRBV5-1 to TRBJ2-7, with D perhaps matching TRBD1 or TRBD2 (5 bases each). The CDR3 is 17 residues long. V dropped 4 bases and J dropped 0 bases, with 20 bases sitting between them. Germline V gives CDR1 SGHRS, CDR2 YFSETQ. CDR3 in amino acids: CASSPHGAASGSYEQYF. CDR3 nucleotides: TGCGCCAGCAGCCCCCACGGGGCAGCTAGTGGCTCCTACGAGCAGTACTTC.

V usage is TRBV2 and J usage is TRBJ2-5; D is tentatively TRBD1 or TRBD2 (5 bases each). Germline CDR1 reads SNHLY; CDR2 reads FYNNEI. The germline V and J ends were trimmed by 4 bases and 5 bases, with 11 bases remaining between them. This CDR3 is built from 13 residues. Written as DNA, the CDR3 is TGTGCCAGCAGTGCCTCAGGGACGGAGACCCAGTACTTC. It yields the protein CASSASGTETQYF. The entire variable domain, with the rest obtained from reference TRBV2 and TRBJ2-5, is as follows: EPEVTQTPSHQVTQMGQEVILRCVPISNHLYFYWYRQILGQKVEFLVSFYNNEISEKSEIFDDQFSVERPDGSNFTLKIRSTKLEDSAMYFCASSASGTETQYFGPGTRLLVL.

The chain joins TRBV15 to TRBJ1-2, with D maybe TRBD1 (5 bases). Looked up from germline, CDR1 is LNHNV and CDR2 is YYDKDF (reference sequence). V was clipped by 1 base and J by 5 bases, with 11 bases between them. The CDR3 is 14 amino acids. CDR3 in DNA: TGTGCCACCAGCAGAGGGAGGGACCATTATGGCTACACCTTC. It translates to CATSRGRDHYGYTF.

The V gene is TRBV6-5, the J gene TRBJ2-2; 7 bases map to TRBD2. CDR1 is MNHEY and CDR2 is SVGAGI in the germline V gene. This CDR3 region has 13 residues. The CDR3 loop reads CASGRGFTGELFF. CDR3 coding DNA: TGTGCTTCGGGGCGGGGGTTCACCGGGGAGCTGTTTTTT.

This rearrangement joins TRBV19 to TRBJ1-5; weak D call: TRBD1 (5 bases). The CDR3 is made up of 14 amino acids. Trimming removed 4 bases at V and 7 bases at J, with 14 bases between. The germline V gene encodes CDR1 LNHDA and CDR2 SQIVND (reference sequence). CDR3 sequence reads: CASSNARGDQPQHF. The CDR3 DNA sequence: TGTGCCAGTAGTAACGCTCGGGGGGACCAGCCCCAGCATTTT.

This chain joins TRBV6-5 and TRBJ2-1; weak D call: TRBD1 (6 bases). This CDR3 has 16 amino acids. V was clipped by 0 bases and J by 4 bases, with 13 bases between them. Per the germline V gene, CDR1 is MNHEY and CDR2 is SVGAGI. This chain's CDR3 is CASSYSTGQGYNEQFF. In DNA form, the CDR3 reads TGTGCCAGCAGTTACTCTACAGGGCAGGGGTACAATGAGCAGTTCTTC.

The V gene is TRBV19, the J gene TRBJ2-1, with D perhaps TRBD1 or TRBD2 (5 bases each). CDR1 and CDR2 (germline): LNHDA, SQIVND (reference sequence). The V and J ends lost 6 bases and 4 bases respectively, with 19 bases between them. The CDR3 loop spans 16 amino acids. The CDR3 sequence: CASRISGTELYNEQFF. The CDR3 bases are TGTGCCAGTAGGATCAGTGGGACGGAATTGTACAATGAGCAGTTCTTC.

V usage is TRBV2 and J usage is TRBJ1-2; D may be TRBD1 (5 bases). V was pared by 6 bases and J by 8 bases, with 16 bases between. The CDR3 length is 13 residues. CDR1 and CDR2 (germline): SNHLY, FYNNEI. The CDR3 sequence: CASRRWGLEGYTF. DNA of the CDR3: TGTGCCAGCAGACGATGGGGGTTGGAAGGCTACACCTTC.

The chain employs TRBV6-6 and TRBJ2-3; no firm D call. The germline CDR1 and CDR2 sequences are MNHNY and SVGAGI (reference sequence). Trimming removed 3 bases from V and 2 bases from J, with 12 bases in between. The CDR3 length is 15 residues. The CDR3 DNA is TGTGCCAGCAGTTATGGTGGCGGTTACACAGATACGCAGTATTTT. This encodes CASSYGGGYTDTQYF.

This chain joins TRBV4-2 and TRBJ1-2; 8 bases fit TRBD1. V lost 1 base, J lost 4 bases, and 8 bases stayed unmatched. The CDR3 sequence is 16 residues long. Germline V gene lookup returns CDR1 LGHNA and CDR2 YNFKEQ. Here the CDR3 DNA reads TGTGCCAGCAGCCAAGCCCTTCAGGGGGCAATCTATGGCTACACCTTC. Its protein product is CASSQALQGAIYGYTF.

The CDR3 sequence is CAWRESRGIGDSPLHF. In DNA form, the CDR3 reads TGTGCCTGGCGGGAAAGCAGGGGTATCGGGGATTCACCCCTCCACTTT. The chain carries TRBV30 and TRBJ1-6; D is perhaps TRBD1 (6 bases). V lost 5 bases to trimming and J lost 8 bases, with 22 bases between them. CDR1 and CDR2 (germline): GTSNPN, SVGIG (reference sequence). This CDR3 has 16 residues.

V gene TRBV27 combines with J gene TRBJ2-7; D may be TRBD1 (5 bases). The CDR3 sequence is 14 residues long. CDR1 and CDR2 (germline): MNHEY, SMNVEV (reference sequence). V lost 5 bases to trimming and J lost 5 bases, with 16 bases between them. CDR3 region: CASSQRAGYHEQYF. The CDR3 region has the DNA TGTGCCAGCAGTCAGAGAGCAGGGTACCACGAGCAGTACTTC.

The rearrangement links TRBV5-8 to TRBJ1-1; D ambiguous. V lost 2 bases and J lost 6, with 11 bases in between. The CDR3 contains 13 residues. Per the germline V gene, CDR1 is SGHTS and CDR2 is YDEGEE. CDR3 region: CASSFGGWAEAFF. DNA of the CDR3: TGTGCCAGCAGCTTCGGTGGGTGGGCTGAAGCTTTCTTT.